This record covers a single T cell receptor beta chain. Germline-derived CDR1 and CDR2 are SGHKS and YYEKEE (reference sequence). This CDR3 has 18 amino acids. V lost 1 base to trimming and J lost 1 base, with 20 bases between them. This entry is derived from a study of blood T cell repertoires in COVID-19. Study as a whole: Donors in the United States, Italy and Spain gave samples during acute or convalescent COVID-19. In each case, the material was cDNA or gDNA derived from T cells, B-cell-depleted T cells, or PBMCs.

Per the authors' pipeline: Estimation of nucleated cell counts relied on the amplification of reference gene primers. Produced via immunoSEQ multiplex PCR; TCRdb's table is partial and in-frame only. From that table come the V and J calls and clone size; the DNA was used to work out D and trimming. The sample contains roughly 98,000 clones, roughly 82% of which appear only once. This sequence originates from a man between 70 and 80 years old with active or convalescent COVID-19. The chain is built from TRBV5-5 and TRBJ1-2; tentative D call: TRBD1 (6 bases). The material sequenced was peripheral blood. CDR3 protein: CASSLHPPTGQINYGYTF. The DNA for the CDR3 is TGTGCCAGCAGCTTGCACCCGCCGACAGGACAGATTAACTATGGCTACACCTTC.